This TCR beta chain was profiled in a study of tumor-infiltrating lymphocytes in primary liver carcinoma. Overall study: Samples produced roughly 3.5 to 7.5 million productive TCRbeta reads, comparable across tissue types. Study observations and caveats: Tumor region pairs shared more overlap than did tumor-adjacent and tumor-blood pairs.

Starting material for RNA and DNA co-extraction consisted of about 20-32 mg of unsorted bulk tissue. Those patients suffered from chronic HBV infection and were treatment-naive. Turning to this clonotype: The antigen remains unidentified. Germline is not matched at one junction end, which may reflect a read error.

Germline assignment: CDR1 SGHNT and CDR2 YENEEA. The length of the CDR3 is 15 residues. A primer matching the constant region was used to make TCR beta cDNA from 500 to 600 ng of total RNA. Investigators got TCR beta libraries out of three nested multiplex PCR rounds, done with slightly modified ARM-PCR. For approximately 10 cycles apiece, the opening two PCR rounds ran with TRBV1-TRBV30 forward primers and a C-beta reverse primer. TCRdb reprocessed the multiplex PCR reads with MiXCR, giving one entry per CDR3 protein. The table lists about 54,000 distinct CDR3 sequences, about 80% of them singletons.

The specimen sequenced was liver tumor tissue from sampling region 2. The subset denotes: tumor region T2, inferior pole. The source of this sequence is a man aged 40-50 years with primary liver carcinoma and hepatitis B virus infection. The V gene is TRBV11-3, the J gene TRBJ2-3; 7 bases match TRBD1. CDR3 nucleotide sequence: TGTGGCAGCAGCTTAGAGGGACAGCACACAGATACGCAGTATTTT. Its translation: CGSSLEGQHTDTQYF.